This T cell receptor beta chain was sequenced for a study of blood T cell repertoires in COVID-19. Those enrolled, adults aged roughly 18 to 89 years, came from around 24 US areas. The CDR3 sequence is 14 residues long. Germline values: CDR1 MNHEY, CDR2 SMNVEV (reference sequence). With 1 base clipped from V and 5 bases from J, the junction kept 4 bases outside the gene matches. The method was immunoSEQ multiplex PCR; TCRdb's version includes in-frame clones alone and lacks a portion of them. Of about 370,000 clones in the sample, over 85% were seen once. The chain has TRBV27 and TRBJ2-5; 7 bases fit TRBD2. Sequenced sample: PBMCs or T cells enriched from blood (not recorded which). This receptor was identified in a woman in her 30s who had recovered from COVID-19. CDR3 in amino acids: CASSLYGGVETQYF. The DNA for the CDR3 is TGTGCCAGCAGTTTATATGGGGGGGTGGAGACCCAGTACTTC.